Shown below are 21 T cell receptor beta chains from a single sample sequenced in a study of T cell repertoires in aging, cancer and after chemotherapy. The template was genomic DNA from peripheral blood, not RNA. Rearranged V-D-J TRB sequences were amplified with a mixed TRB-A/B primer pool. MiXCR, run by TCRdb on the multiplex PCR reads, gives a single entry per CDR3 protein. Of about 10,000 distinct CDR3 sequences listed, approximately 40% are singletons. The sample was blood. These receptors were collected from a human donor in good health.

The CDR3 coding sequence is TGTGCCATCAGTGAGGAGGTAGCGGGAGTCCACTACGAGCAGTACTTC. It codes for CAISEEVAGVHYEQYF. The chain recombines TRBV10-3 with TRBJ2-7, with 9 bases matching TRBD2. CDR1 and CDR2 (germline): ENHRY, SYGVKD. V lost 2 bases, J lost 3 bases, and 8 bases stayed unmatched. The CDR3 spans 16 residues.

The V gene is TRBV7-9, the J gene TRBJ2-7, with 7 bases fitting TRBD2. The junction had 4 bases not matched to a gene; V was cut back by 6 bases and J by 5 bases. CDR3 size: 12 residues. CDR1 and CDR2 from the germline V gene are SEHNR and FQNEAQ (reference sequence). This CDR3 is CASRQRGDEQYF. DNA of the CDR3: TGTGCCAGCAGGCAGCGGGGCGACGAGCAGTACTTC.

This clonotype has just a few counts. The chain links TRBV19 to TRBJ1-5; D is unclear. V was trimmed by 3 bases and J by 4 bases, leaving 19 bases between them. The CDR3 runs 17 residues. The germline CDR1 and CDR2 sequences are LNHDA and SQIVND (reference sequence). The CDR3, as DNA: TGTGCCAGTAGTATGGAGACGGCCATGGGTCGAAATCAGCCCCAGCATTTT. It yields the protein CASSMETAMGRNQPQHF.

This clonotype was counted a few times. This sequence joins TRBV27 and TRBJ2-7; D tentatively fits TRBD1 or TRBD2 (5 bases each). Germline assignment: CDR1 MNHEY and CDR2 SMNVEV (reference sequence). V shed 2 bases and J shed 5 bases, with 13 bases lying between them. The CDR3 is made up of 14 amino acids. The CDR3 DNA reads as TGTGCCAGCAGTTTAAGAGGGGCGGCCCACGAGCAGTACTTC. This gives the protein CASSLRGAAHEQYF.

The V and J genes are TRBV18 and TRBJ2-1; 8 nucleotides agree with TRBD1. V was pared by 3 bases and J by 1 base, with 5 bases of the junction left unmatched. Germline V gene lookup returns CDR1 KGHSH and CDR2 LQKENI. This CDR3 has 16 residues. The CDR3 DNA follows: TGTGCCAGCTCACCTTTAACAGGGGGTTCCTACAATGAGCAGTTCTTC. Residues: CASSPLTGGSYNEQFF.

In its sample, this clonotype was seen a few times. The chain employs TRBV7-2 and TRBJ2-1; 11 bases align to TRBD2. With 6 bases clipped from V and 8 bases from J, the junction kept 9 bases outside the gene matches. The CDR3 contains 15 residues. Germline CDR1 SGHTA, CDR2 FQGNSA. CDR3: CASSQTSGRSDEQFF. The DNA of the CDR3 is TGTGCCAGCAGTCAAACTAGCGGGAGATCAGATGAGCAGTTCTTC.

By share, this clonotype counts as medium-sized. This chain connects TRBV6-5 to TRBJ2-3; 11 positions agree with TRBD2. Per the germline V gene, CDR1 is MNHEY and CDR2 is SVGAGI. The CDR3 covers 16 residues. With 7 bases clipped from V and 1 base from J, the junction kept 7 bases outside the gene matches. CDR3 in amino acids: CASTSTSGRGTDTQYF. In DNA form, the CDR3 reads TGTGCCAGCACCTCCACTAGCGGGAGAGGCACAGATACGCAGTATTTT.

This chain links TRBV6-2 or TRBV6-3 with TRBJ2-1; a weak D match, TRBD2 (5 bases). The CDR3 totals 11 residues. Germline lookup yields CDR1 MNHEY and CDR2 SVGEGT. The germline V and J ends were trimmed by 8 bases and 4 bases, with 6 bases remaining between them. The CDR3 DNA reads as TGTGCCAGCGAGCGGTACAATGAGCAGTTCTTC. It translates to CASERYNEQFF.

This clonotype was detected a few times. The chain combines TRBV27 with TRBJ1-2; no clear D gene. Germline lookup yields CDR1 MNHEY and CDR2 SMNVEV (reference sequence). V was trimmed by 2 bases and J by 0 bases, leaving 13 bases between them. This CDR3 is built from 16 residues. This CDR3 is CASSLINRNTNYGYTF. CDR3 sequence (DNA): TGTGCCAGCAGTTTAATAAATCGGAATACTAACTATGGCTACACCTTC.

In this sample, this clonotype turned up a few times. The J gene is TRBJ1-5, the V gene TRBV30, with D uncertain. The CDR3 covers 13 residues. V was clipped by 1 base and J by 0 bases, with 4 bases between them. The germline V gene has CDR1 GTSNPN and CDR2 SVGIG (reference sequence). This CDR3 reads CAWSDDSNQPQHF. The DNA of the CDR3 is TGTGCCTGGAGTGATGATAGCAATCAGCCCCAGCATTTT. Based on the CDR3 plus reference TRBV30 and TRBJ1-5, the full variable domain is SQTIHQWPATLVQPVGSPLSLECTVEGTSNPNLYWYRQAAGRGLQLLFYSVGIGQISSEVPQNLSASRPQDRQFILSSKKLLLSDSGFYLCAWSDDSNQPQHFGDGTRLSIL.

This clonotype was picked up a small number of times. The chain has TRBV6-5 and TRBJ1-2; 7 positions agree with TRBD1. The CDR3 length is 13 residues. Per germline, CDR1 MNHEY and CDR2 SVGAGI. After removal of 0 bases from V and 8 bases from J, the junction contained 3 bases not matched to a gene. CDR3 residues: CASSYSPGGGYTF. In DNA form, the CDR3 reads TGTGCCAGCAGTTACTCTCCAGGGGGAGGCTACACCTTC.

This clonotype appeared a few times. The chain is built from TRBV5-6 and TRBJ1-4, with TRBD1 matching 7 bases. The CDR3 loop spans 15 amino acids. Germline lookup yields CDR1 SGHDT and CDR2 YYEEEE. The V segment lost 4 bases and the J segment 6 bases; nucleotides outside the gene matches: 9. CDR3 loop: CASSPLTGRDEKLFF. CDR3 nucleotide sequence: TGTGCCAGCAGCCCTTTGACAGGGCGGGATGAAAAACTGTTTTTT.

V usage is TRBV6-5 and J usage is TRBJ2-5; 15 nucleotides align to TRBD2. Germline-derived CDR1 and CDR2 are MNHEY and SVGAGI. This CDR3 has 16 amino acids. Unmatched junction bases numbered 7, after V lost 6 bases and J lost 5 bases. Here the CDR3 DNA reads TGTGCCAGCAGCCGAAGGACTAGCGGGAGGGGTGAGACCCAGTACTTC. Its protein product is CASSRRTSGRGETQYF.

The chain's CDR3 is CASSRDYGYTF. The CDR3 DNA reads TGTGCCAGCAGCCGAGACTATGGCTACACCTTC. The chain joins TRBV12-3 or TRBV12-4 to TRBJ1-2; D unresolved. Trimming stripped 6 bases from V and 3 bases from J, with 5 bases between. The CDR3 runs to 11 residues.

This clonotype was counted between two and nine times. The V call is TRBV6-5, the J call TRBJ2-7, with a tentative D call TRBD2 (5 bases). The CDR3 is 13 amino acids. V was shortened by 0 bases and J by 6 bases, with 9 bases between the two germline ends. Looked up from germline, CDR1 is MNHEY and CDR2 is SVGAGI. CDR3 protein: CASSYSQSGEQYF. DNA for the CDR3: TGTGCCAGCAGTTACTCGCAGAGCGGCGAGCAGTACTTC.

The chain couples TRBV6-6 to TRBJ2-5; TRBD1 agrees at 8 bases. The CDR3 covers 14 residues. V lost 6 bases and J lost 5; bases outside the gene matches: 8. Germline CDR1 MNHNY, CDR2 SVGAGI (reference sequence). This CDR3 reads CASRAGGGGETQYF. CDR3 DNA: TGTGCCAGCAGGGCAGGGGGCGGAGGGGAGACCCAGTACTTC.

The rearrangement links TRBV15 to TRBJ2-7; D may be TRBD2 (5 bases). The germline CDR1 and CDR2 sequences are LNHNV and YYDKDF (reference sequence). Trimming pared 0 bases from V and 3 bases from J, leaving 12 bases between. This CDR3 region has 15 residues. The CDR3 DNA follows: TGTGCCACCAGCAGAGATATCGGGGATTACTACGAGCAGTACTTC. Its translation: CATSRDIGDYYEQYF.

The chain joins TRBV5-1 to TRBJ2-1; 12 bases agree with TRBD2. The ends lost 6 bases at V and 10 bases at J; junction bases unmatched: 11. The V gene's germline CDR1 is SGHRS and CDR2 YFSETQ. The CDR3 contains 15 residues. The CDR3 here is CASTRELAGGPEQFF. CDR3 DNA sequence: TGCGCCAGCACCCGGGAACTAGCGGGAGGCCCCGAGCAGTTCTTC.

To note about this clonotype: With a much larger clone just one base away, this may be a read error. The genes are TRBV11-1 and TRBJ2-7; 7 positions match TRBD1. The CDR3 extends over 14 amino acids. The germline V gene has CDR1 SGHAT and CDR2 FQDESV (reference sequence). The CDR3 region is CASNLDRDAYEQYF. As DNA, the CDR3 is TGTGCCAGCAACTTAGACAGGGACGCCTACGAGCAGTACTTC.

This clonotype was found a few times. This chain connects TRBV18 to TRBJ2-2; no clear D. Trimming took off 2 bases at V and 6 bases at J, with 19 bases between the two ends. Germline V gene sequence: CDR1 KGHSH, CDR2 LQKENI. The CDR3 has 17 residues. The CDR3 DNA sequence: TGTGCCAGCTCACCAAGTAGGGTCCCGGGCGGCGCCGGGGAGCTGTTTTTT. This encodes CASSPSRVPGGAGELFF. The full variable domain, with the rest looked up from reference TRBV18 and TRBJ2-2, is NAGVMQNPRHLVRRRGQEARLRCSPMKGHSHVYWYRQLPEEGLKFMVYLQKENIIDESGMPKERFSAEFPKEGPSILRIQQVVRGDSAAYFCASSPSRVPGGAGELFFGEGSRLTVL.

V and J are TRBV29-1 and TRBJ1-3, with 10 bases aligning to TRBD1. This CDR3 has 15 amino acids. From germline, CDR1 is SQVTM and CDR2 ANQGSEA. V shed 7 bases, J shed 2 bases, and the junction held 8 bases outside the gene matches. The CDR3 nucleotides read TGCAGCGCCGTCTCCGGGACAGGGGCTGGAAACACCATATATTTT. It specifies CSAVSGTGAGNTIYF. Variable domain in full (rest from reference TRBV29-1 and TRBJ1-3): SAVISQKPSRDICQRGTSLTIQCQVDSQVTMMFWYRQQPGQSLTLIATANQGSEATYESGFVIDKFPISRPNLTFSTLTVSNMSPEDSSIYLCSAVSGTGAGNTIYFGEGSWLTVV.